These 4 T cell receptor beta chains originate from one sample sequenced in a study of T cells in localized non-small cell lung cancer. Method: immunoSEQ multiplex PCR; TCRdb's copy keeps in-frame clones and lacks some. The repertoire holds tens of thousands of clones, roughly 83% seen once, with 1% to 1.5% in the top ten. The starting material was peripheral blood, obtained before any cancer treatment. The receptors shown here come from a female donor older than 55 with stage I lung adenocarcinoma.

As to this clone: The junction shows a germline mismatch at one end, possibly a read error. V is TRBV7-7 and J is TRBJ2-3; TRBD2 agrees at 7 bases. The CDR3 consists of 14 residues. Looked up from germline, CDR1 is SSHAT and CDR2 is FNYEAQ (reference sequence). This chain's CDR3 is CASSAGVSTDTQYF. CDR3 bases: TGTGCTAGCAGCGCGGGGGTTAGCACAGATACGCAGTATTTT. The entire variable domain, with the rest obtained from reference TRBV7-7 and TRBJ2-3, is as follows: GAGVSQSPRYKVTKRGQDVTLRCDPISSHATLYWYQQALGQGPEFLTYFNYEAQPDKSGLPSDRFSAERPEGSISTLTIQRTEQRDSAMYRCASSAGVSTDTQYFGPGTRLTVL.

This chain links TRBV4-3 with TRBJ2-1, with D tentatively TRBD2 (6 bases). Trimming cost V 0 bases and J 2 bases, with 14 bases left between them. Germline values: CDR1 LGHNA, CDR2 YSLEER. The CDR3 totals 17 residues. CDR3: CASSQDLPGVTYNEQFF. The DNA of the CDR3 is TGCGCCAGCAGCCAAGATCTACCGGGAGTTACCTACAATGAGCAGTTCTTC.

This chain joins TRBV4-1 and TRBJ2-3, with D perhaps matching TRBD2 (6 bases). V shed 3 bases and J shed 4 bases, with 11 bases lying between them. CDR1 is MGHRA, CDR2 YSYEKL, per germline. The CDR3 runs to 14 residues. The CDR3 region is CASSQETSSDTQYF. CDR3 sequence (DNA): TGCGCCAGCAGCCAGGAGACTAGTTCAGATACGCAGTATTTT.

J is TRBJ2-6 and V is TRBV9; 7 nucleotides agree with TRBD1. This CDR3 spans 18 amino acids. With 0 bases clipped from V and 6 bases from J, the junction kept 12 bases outside the gene matches. CDR1 is SGDLS, CDR2 YYNGEE, per germline. CDR3 coding DNA: TGTGCCAGCAGCGTAGAGAGGGACAGCCGTCGGGTGGCCAACGTCCTGACTTTC. It yields the protein CASSVERDSRRVANVLTF. The whole variable domain, remainder taken from reference TRBV9 and TRBJ2-6, is DSGVTQTPKHLITATGQRVTLRCSPRSGDLSVYWYQQSLDQGLQFLIQYYNGEERAKGNILERFSAQQFPDLHSELNLSSLELGDSALYFCASSVERDSRRVANVLTFGAGSRLTVL.